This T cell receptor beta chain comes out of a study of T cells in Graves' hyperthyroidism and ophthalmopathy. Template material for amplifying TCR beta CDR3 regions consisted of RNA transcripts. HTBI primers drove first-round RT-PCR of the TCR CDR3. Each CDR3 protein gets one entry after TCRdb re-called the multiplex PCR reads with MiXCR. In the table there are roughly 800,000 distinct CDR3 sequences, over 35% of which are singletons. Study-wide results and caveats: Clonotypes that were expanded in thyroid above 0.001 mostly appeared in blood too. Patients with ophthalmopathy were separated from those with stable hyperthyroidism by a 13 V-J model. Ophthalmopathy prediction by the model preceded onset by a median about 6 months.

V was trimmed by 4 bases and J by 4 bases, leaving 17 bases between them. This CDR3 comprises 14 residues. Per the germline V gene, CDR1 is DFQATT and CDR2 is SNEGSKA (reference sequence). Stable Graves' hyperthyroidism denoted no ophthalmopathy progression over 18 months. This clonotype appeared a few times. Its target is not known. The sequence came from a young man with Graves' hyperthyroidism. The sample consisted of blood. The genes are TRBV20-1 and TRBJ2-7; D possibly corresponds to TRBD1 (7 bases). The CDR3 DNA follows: TGCAGTGCTATCTCCGACAGGGAGGAGTACGAGCAGTACTTC. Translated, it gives CSAISDREEYEQYF.